One and the same sample provided the 8 T cell receptor beta chains below, sequenced in a study of regulatory dendritic cells for organ transplantation. This table comes from immunoSEQ multiplex PCR, and its TCRdb copy is limited to in-frame clones, with some not included. The sample holds approximately 29,000 clones, roughly 80% seen once. The sequenced sample was naive CD4+ T cells from blood. Subset denoted: CD45RA+ naive T cells. These receptors came from a human donor in good health.

The rearrangement uses TRBV18 and TRBJ1-2; D is ambiguous. Trimming left V 0 bases short and J 3 bases short, with 11 bases between. The CDR3 consists of 15 residues. The germline gives CDR1 KGHSH, CDR2 LQKENI. This chain's CDR3 is CASSPPEVVDYGYTF. The CDR3 DNA follows: TGTGCCAGCTCACCACCGGAGGTCGTAGACTATGGCTACACCTTC.

The chain has TRBV9 and TRBJ2-5; TRBD2 matches 13 bases. Looked up from germline, CDR1 is SGDLS and CDR2 is YYNGEE. This CDR3 contains 16 residues. V lost 4 bases to trimming and J lost 9 bases; unmatched junction nucleotides: 12. CDR3 sequence: CASSRSTSGGAPPQYF. CDR3 bases: TGTGCCAGCAGCAGAAGCACTAGCGGGGGGGCCCCTCCCCAGTACTTC.

The chain recombines TRBV6-5 with TRBJ2-1; 7 bases are a match to TRBD2. This CDR3 has 14 amino acids. The junction had 9 bases not matched to a gene; V was cut back by 6 bases and J by 7 bases. Germline CDR1 reads MNHEY; CDR2 reads SVGAGI. DNA for the CDR3: TGTGCCAGCAGCCGACTAGCAAGGGGTAATGAGCAGTTCTTC. This encodes CASSRLARGNEQFF.

The rearrangement joins TRBV5-1 to TRBJ1-4, with a weak D call TRBD1 (5 bases). V was trimmed by 4 bases and J by 0 bases, leaving 7 bases between them. This CDR3 is 14 amino acids long. Looked up from germline, CDR1 is SGHRS and CDR2 is YFSETQ. CDR3 amino acids: CASSLTATNEKLFF. CDR3 DNA: TGCGCCAGCAGCCTGACAGCAACTAATGAAAAACTGTTTTTT.

The chain has TRBV4-2 and TRBJ1-5; D not resolved. Deletions cut 5 bases from V and 11 bases from J, with 13 bases between. CDR1 LGHNA and CDR2 YNFKEQ come from the germline V gene. The CDR3 consists of 12 residues. The CDR3 DNA sequence: TGTGCCAGCAGCTCCATTGGTGAGGCCCAGCATTTT. Its protein is CASSSIGEAQHF.

This clone appeared a few times. The chain carries TRBV7-9 and TRBJ1-4; D uncertain. The ends were cut back, 1 base at V and 7 bases at J, with 4 bases in the middle. CDR3 length: 12 amino acids. Looked up from germline, CDR1 is SEHNR and CDR2 is FQNEAQ (reference sequence). The CDR3 nucleotides read TGTGCCAGCAGCTTAGAGAGTGAAAAACTGTTTTTT. Amino acid sequence: CASSLESEKLFF.

V and J are TRBV11-1 and TRBJ2-3; tentatively, D is TRBD2 (6 bases). The germline CDR1 and CDR2 sequences are SGHAT and FQDESV (reference sequence). CDR3 length: 15 amino acids. Trimming cost V 3 bases and J 2 bases, with 12 bases left between them. CDR3 sequence (DNA): TGTGCCAGCAGCTTGGGGACTCTGTTCACAGATACGCAGTATTTT. Amino acids: CASSLGTLFTDTQYF. The full variable domain, its missing parts supplied by reference TRBV11-1 and TRBJ2-3, is EAEVAQSPRYKITEKSQAVAFWCDPISGHATLYWYRQILGQGPELLVQFQDESVVDDSQLPKDRFSAERLKGVDSTLKIQPAELGDSAMYLCASSLGTLFTDTQYFGPGTRLTVL.

The chain recombines TRBV18 with TRBJ2-7; 12 positions match TRBD2. Germline assignment: CDR1 KGHSH and CDR2 LQKENI. The CDR3 consists of 16 residues. Trimming took 2 bases from V and 3 from J; bases not matched to a gene: 5. The CDR3 DNA follows: TGTGCCAGCTCACCAGTTTCGGGACTAGCGGGCTACGAGCAGTACTTC. It codes for CASSPVSGLAGYEQYF.